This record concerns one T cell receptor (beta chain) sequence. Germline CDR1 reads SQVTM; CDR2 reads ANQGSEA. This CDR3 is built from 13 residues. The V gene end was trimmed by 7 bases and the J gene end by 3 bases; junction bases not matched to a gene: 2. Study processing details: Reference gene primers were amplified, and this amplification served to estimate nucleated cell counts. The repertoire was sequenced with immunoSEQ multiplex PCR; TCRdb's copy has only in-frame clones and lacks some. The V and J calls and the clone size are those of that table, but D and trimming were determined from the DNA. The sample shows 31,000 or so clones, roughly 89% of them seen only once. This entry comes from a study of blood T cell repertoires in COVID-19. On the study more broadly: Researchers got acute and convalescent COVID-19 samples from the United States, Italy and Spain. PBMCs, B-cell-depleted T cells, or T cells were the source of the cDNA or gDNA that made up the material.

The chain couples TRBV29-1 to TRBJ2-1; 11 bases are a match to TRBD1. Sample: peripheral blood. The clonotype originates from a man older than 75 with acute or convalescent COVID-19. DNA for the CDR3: TGCAGCGCTGGGACAGGGGGCTACAATGAGCAGTTCTTC. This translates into CSAGTGGYNEQFF.